A single sample gave rise to the 28 T cell receptor beta chains below, sequenced in a study of identical twins. Using its own MiXCR run on the 5' RACE reads, TCRdb lists one record per CDR3 protein. The sample carries approximately 620,000 distinct CDR3 sequences, around 8.3% recorded once. The same specimen was also included in a second study, on yellow fever vaccine responses in identical twins.

Sequences were obtained from PBMCs. The receptors here all came from a woman younger than 35 in good health.

The chain joins TRBV14 to TRBJ2-7; D remains unclear. V was trimmed by 0 bases and J by 6 bases, leaving 12 bases between them. The CDR3 has 14 residues. CDR1 SGHDN and CDR2 FVKESK come from the germline V gene. The CDR3 is CASSQDQGLSEQYF. Here the CDR3 DNA reads TGTGCCAGCAGCCAAGATCAAGGGCTGAGCGAGCAGTACTTC.

The chain links TRBV5-1 to TRBJ2-5; no clear D. Germline CDR1 reads SGHRS; CDR2 reads YFSETQ. This CDR3 has 15 amino acids. V lost 4 bases and J 2 bases, leaving 15 bases between the germline ends. The CDR3 is CASSPTRKGQETQYF. The CDR3 nucleotides read TGCGCCAGCAGCCCTACAAGGAAGGGACAAGAGACCCAGTACTTC.

V and J are TRBV20-1 and TRBJ2-2, with 15 bases lining up with TRBD2. The germline gives CDR1 DFQATT, CDR2 SNEGSKA (reference sequence). With V trimmed by 0 bases and J by 4 bases, 9 bases remained unmatched. The CDR3 has 19 amino acids. For the CDR3, the DNA is TGCAGTGCTAGAGATCTAGGACTAGCGGGAGGGCCTGGCACCGGGGAGCTGTTTTTT. It translates to CSARDLGLAGGPGTGELFF.

In its sample, this clonotype was seen a few times. The gene calls are TRBV6-4 and TRBJ2-1, with D possibly TRBD2 on 7 matching bases. V was clipped by 0 bases and J by 7 bases, with 10 bases between them. CDR3 size: 14 residues. CDR1 is MRHNA and CDR2 is SNTAGT in the germline V gene. CDR3 sequence reads: CASSDSGGANEQFF. The CDR3 coding sequence is TGTGCCAGCAGTGACTCGGGGGGGGCGAATGAGCAGTTCTTC.

This clonotype was recorded a few times. The V call is TRBV2, the J call TRBJ1-4; D gene ambiguous. The germline gives CDR1 SNHLY, CDR2 FYNNEI. The V gene lost 8 bases and the J gene lost 8 bases, with 15 bases spanning the gap. There are 13 residues in the CDR3. CDR3 sequence reads: CASYREEVEKLFF. In DNA form, the CDR3 reads TGTGCCAGCTACCGCGAAGAAGTAGAAAAACTGTTTTTT.

In its sample, this clonotype was seen many times. The chain recombines TRBV27 with TRBJ2-5; TRBD1 aligns across 7 bases. The germline V gene has CDR1 MNHEY and CDR2 SMNVEV (reference sequence). Unmatched junction bases numbered 8, after V lost 2 bases and J lost 5 bases. CDR3 length equals 15 residues. In DNA, the CDR3 is TGTGCCAGCAGTTTAGGGCAGGGGGTAAGGGAGACCCAGTACTTC. It yields the protein CASSLGQGVRETQYF.

V and J are TRBV4-2 and TRBJ2-3; TRBD1 or TRBD2 may be the D gene (6 bases each). This CDR3 contains 15 residues. CDR1 LGHNA and CDR2 YNFKEQ come from the germline V gene. The ends were cut back, 0 bases at V and 4 bases at J, with 11 bases in the middle. The CDR3 DNA follows: TGTGCCAGCAGCCAAGAATGGGGGGCCGCAGATACGCAGTATTTT. It codes for CASSQEWGAADTQYF.

V is TRBV11-2 and J is TRBJ2-3, with 10 bases that match TRBD2. The CDR3 contains 18 residues. Germline V gives CDR1 SGHAT, CDR2 FQNNGV. V shed 0 bases and J 4 bases; nucleotides not matched to a gene: 10. The CDR3 DNA reads as TGTGCCAGCAGCTTAGAGGCTAGCGGGAGAATTGTTGCAGATACGCAGTATTTT. It yields the protein CASSLEASGRIVADTQYF.

In this sample, this clonotype turned up a few times. The chain links TRBV18 to TRBJ2-2; D is undetermined. CDR1 KGHSH and CDR2 LQKENI come from the germline V gene. The CDR3 is 15 amino acids. V lost 3 bases to trimming and J lost 0 bases, with 8 bases between them. This CDR3 reads CASSPRRTNTGELFF. CDR3 DNA: TGTGCCAGCTCACCGCGGCGAACGAACACCGGGGAGCTGTTTTTT.

This clonotype was counted ten times or more. The genes are TRBV5-1 and TRBJ2-1; D possibly corresponds to TRBD1 (6 bases). Germline CDR1 and CDR2: SGHRS and YFSETQ. Trimming took off 0 bases at V and 9 bases at J, with 7 bases between the two ends. CDR3 size: 12 residues. The CDR3 sequence: CASSLAGAEQFF. For the CDR3, the DNA is TGCGCCAGCAGCTTGGCAGGGGCTGAGCAGTTCTTC.

This clonotype was seen a handful of times. The chain has TRBV5-8 and TRBJ2-7; D remains unclear. CDR1 SGHTS and CDR2 YDEGEE come from the germline V gene. Trimming took 5 bases from V and 0 from J, leaving 15 bases between them. This CDR3 has 15 residues. The CDR3 nucleotides are TGTGCCAGCAGTAGAAAAGGCAGTAACTCCTACGAGCAGTACTTC. Its protein is CASSRKGSNSYEQYF. Full variable domain (remainder filled in from reference TRBV5-8 and TRBJ2-7): EAGVTQSPTHLIKTRGQQATLRCSPISGHTSVYWYQQALGLGLQFLLWYDEGEERNRGNFPPRFSGRQFPNYSSELNVNALELEDSALYLCASSRKGSNSYEQYFGPGTRLTVT.

At least ten counts were recorded for this clonotype. The CDR3 sequence: CASSHLAGDHNEQFF. The CDR3 DNA follows: TGCGCCAGCAGCCATCTAGCGGGAGACCACAATGAGCAGTTCTTC. The chain employs TRBV5-1 and TRBJ2-1, with 10 nucleotides matching TRBD2. After removal of 4 bases from V and 5 bases from J, the junction contained 6 bases not matched to a gene. Germline lookup yields CDR1 SGHRS and CDR2 YFSETQ. CDR3 length: 15 amino acids.

The chain has TRBV3-1 and TRBJ2-3; D is ambiguous. Germline CDR1 reads LGHDT; CDR2 reads YNNKEL (reference sequence). The CDR3 covers 14 residues. With 4 bases removed from V and 4 bases from J, the gap between germline ends came to 12 bases. CDR3 protein: CASSRSGGADTQYF. Written as DNA, the CDR3 is TGTGCCAGCAGCCGGTCCGGCGGCGCAGATACGCAGTATTTT.

In this sample, this clonotype turned up a few times. The chain combines TRBV20-1 with TRBJ2-2; 8 bases agree with TRBD2. The CDR3 consists of 15 residues. The trim removed 1 base at V and 3 bases at J, leaving 4 bases unmatched. Per germline, CDR1 DFQATT and CDR2 SNEGSKA (reference sequence). CDR3 region: CSARVGSGDTGELFF. The CDR3 DNA reads as TGCAGTGCTAGAGTAGGTAGCGGGGACACCGGGGAGCTGTTTTTT.

This clonotype was picked up many times. V and J are TRBV5-1 and TRBJ2-3; TRBD2 matches at 7 bases. CDR1 and CDR2 (germline): SGHRS, YFSETQ. After removal of 2 bases from V and 1 base from J, the junction contained 4 bases not matched to a gene. The CDR3 sequence is 15 residues long. CDR3 amino acids: CASSLQSGGTDTQYF. CDR3 in DNA: TGCGCCAGCAGCTTACAAAGCGGGGGCACAGATACGCAGTATTTT.

This clonotype was picked up many times. The chain employs TRBV2 and TRBJ2-3; weak D call: TRBD1 (7 bases). Between the trimmed V and J ends, which lost 3 bases and 2 bases, there was a span of 15 bases. The CDR3 covers 16 residues. Germline CDR1 reads SNHLY; CDR2 reads FYNNEI. CDR3 sequence: CASSERDSLPTDTQYF. CDR3 DNA sequence: TGTGCCAGCAGTGAGCGGGACAGCCTTCCCACAGATACGCAGTATTTT.

CDR3 DNA: TGTGCCATCAGTTCGGGACAGGGAATCAAGACCCAGTACTTC. Translation: CAISSGQGIKTQYF. The V call is TRBV10-3, the J call TRBJ2-5, with 9 bases fitting TRBD1. J was trimmed by 6 bases and V by 5 bases; bases with no gene match: 7. There are 14 residues in the CDR3. CDR1 and CDR2 (germline): ENHRY, SYGVKD.

The chain combines TRBV20-1 with TRBJ2-5, with no clear D. CDR1 is DFQATT, CDR2 SNEGSKA, per germline (reference sequence). With 2 bases removed from V and 4 bases from J, the gap between germline ends came to 11 bases. The length of the CDR3 is 13 residues. The CDR3 protein is CSARSGVRETQYF. The CDR3 nucleotides are TGCAGTGCTAGATCTGGGGTTCGAGAGACCCAGTACTTC.

This clonotype was picked up many times. The chain joins TRBV7-9 to TRBJ1-5; perhaps TRBD1 as D (6 bases). The germline CDR1 and CDR2 sequences are SEHNR and FQNEAQ (reference sequence). There are 12 residues in the CDR3. Trimming left V 1 base short and J 11 bases short, with 9 bases between. The CDR3 DNA reads as TGTGCCAGCAGCTTAGAGGGGGAAGCCCAGCATTTT. Protein product: CASSLEGEAQHF.

The chain carries TRBV2 and TRBJ2-1; 7 positions match TRBD1. Germline CDR1 SNHLY, CDR2 FYNNEI. The CDR3 sequence is 18 residues long. Here the CDR3 reads CTCSLGQGVGRSYNEQFF. For the CDR3, the DNA is TGTACCTGCAGTTTAGGTCAGGGGGTGGGAAGGTCCTACAATGAGCAGTTCTTC.

The J gene is TRBJ1-5, the V gene TRBV27; the match to TRBD1 covers 8 bases. From germline, CDR1 is MNHEY and CDR2 SMNVEV (reference sequence). V lost 6 bases to trimming and J lost 5 bases; unmatched junction nucleotides: 6. The CDR3 is 14 amino acids. The CDR3 DNA follows: TGTGCCAGCAGCCGGGGACAGGAGTATCAGCCCCAGCATTTT. Its protein product is CASSRGQEYQPQHF.

The rearrangement links TRBV29-1 to TRBJ2-2; 8 bases match TRBD2. This CDR3 spans 13 amino acids. Per the germline V gene, CDR1 is SQVTM and CDR2 is ANQGSEA. The junction had 4 bases not matched to a gene; V was cut back by 7 bases and J by 3 bases. The CDR3 nucleotides read TGCAGCGGACGGGAGGGGGACACCGGGGAGCTGTTTTTT. Translation gives CSGREGDTGELFF.

This clonotype was seen only a few times. The chain couples TRBV18 to TRBJ2-5, with a weak D call TRBD2 (6 bases). Trimming pared 2 bases from V and 1 base from J, leaving 14 bases between. Looked up from germline, CDR1 is KGHSH and CDR2 is LQKENI. The CDR3 runs 16 residues. The CDR3 is CASSPRLLAFQETQYF. Written as DNA, the CDR3 is TGTGCCAGCTCACCAAGGTTACTAGCTTTCCAAGAGACCCAGTACTTC.

The chain joins TRBV27 to TRBJ2-3; tentatively, D is TRBD2 (6 bases). The germline gives CDR1 MNHEY, CDR2 SMNVEV (reference sequence). The CDR3 is 17 amino acids. The germline V and J ends were trimmed by 5 bases and 2 bases, with 20 bases remaining between them. CDR3 sequence: CASSPIGEAYSTDTQYF. The CDR3 nucleotides read TGTGCCAGCAGTCCAATCGGGGAGGCCTATTCCACAGATACGCAGTATTTT.

In its sample, this clonotype was seen a few times. The chain couples TRBV3-1 to TRBJ2-1; TRBD2 aligns across 8 bases. The CDR3 is 15 residues long. V trimming: 3 bases; J trimming: 4 bases; junction bases outside the gene matches: 5. Germline CDR1 is LGHDT and CDR2 is YNNKEL (reference sequence). CDR3 residues: CASSQSRGGYNEQFF. For the CDR3, the DNA is TGTGCCAGCAGCCAGTCCCGGGGGGGGTACAATGAGCAGTTCTTC.

The table lists this clonotype with a few counts. This sequence joins TRBV7-8 and TRBJ2-7, with 8 bases identical to TRBD2. V was pared by 2 bases and J by 4 bases, with 7 bases of the junction left unmatched. The CDR3 loop spans 15 amino acids. Germline CDR1 is SGHVS and CDR2 is FQNEAQ. CDR3 loop: CASSLLSGTSYEQYF. The CDR3 DNA reads as TGTGCCAGCAGCTTATTGTCCGGGACTAGTTACGAGCAGTACTTC.

This clonotype has at least ten counts. The CDR3 DNA sequence: TGCGCCAGCAGCTGGGGATCCTACGAGCAGTACTTC. Protein: CASSWGSYEQYF. The gene calls are TRBV5-1 and TRBJ2-7; D gene ambiguous. Germline CDR1 reads SGHRS; CDR2 reads YFSETQ. The ends were cut back, 3 bases at V and 1 base at J, with 5 bases in the middle. The CDR3 runs to 12 residues.

This clonotype was recorded at least ten times. The V gene is TRBV6-2 or TRBV6-3, the J gene TRBJ2-1; no clear D. This CDR3 spans 13 amino acids. Trimming took 5 bases from V and 9 from J, leaving 14 bases between them. In germline, CDR1 is MNHEY, CDR2 SVGEGT. CDR3: CASSMPRSPEQFF. The CDR3 bases are TGTGCCAGCAGTATGCCGCGGAGCCCTGAGCAGTTCTTC.